The present T cell receptor (beta chain) was sequenced within a study of CXCR3-negative and CXCR3-positive naive CD8 T cells. A remark on this clonotype: The antigen is not known.

Triplicate sorts of some 300,000 cells per CD8+ subset. General study results and limits: Naive cells used TRBV-TRBJ genes in much the same way whether CXCR3-negative or CXCR3-positive; memory cells did not.

TRB cDNA libraries were made by UMI-labeled 5' RACE. TCRdb reprocessed the 5' RACE reads and keeps a single row for each CDR3 protein, giving no DNA. The sample totals about 41,000 distinct CDR3 sequences. CDR3 length: 11 residues. Germline values: CDR1 MNHNY, CDR2 SVGAGI (reference sequence). Sequenced input: naive CXCR3- CD8+ T cells from blood. The subset: CD45RO-CCR7+CD27+CD95- naive CD8+ T cells lacking CXCR3 (TNR3-). The clonotype was recovered from a human donor in good health. Some clones in this sample may be carry-over from other donors' samples. This chain connects TRBV6-6 to TRBJ2-2. CDR3: CASENTGELFF.